This is a list of T cell receptor beta chains from one sample in a study of shared clonotypes between healthy human individuals. Sequencing was performed with immunoSEQ multiplex PCR; in TCRdb, only in-frame clones are kept and a portion is missing. The repertoire holds 2,500,000 or so clones, with 80% to 95% as singletons. Material: naive CD4+ T cells from PBMCs. The receptors come from a man aged 18 to 30 in good health. Some clones in this sample may be carry-over from other donors' samples. The CDR3 runs from the conserved cysteine through the conserved F or W. A D gene is named only where the DNA matches it firmly. Clone size, where shown, is once, few, many, or a class for clones that have expanded.

>.|TRBV2|TRBD1|TRBJ1-5
TGTGCCAGCAGGCTGACAGGGTCGAACAATCAGCCCCAGCATTTT
CASRLTGSNNQPQHF
>.|TRBV9|.|TRBJ1-3
TGTGCCAGCAGCGTCGACAGTTACTCTGGAAACACCATATATTTT
CASSVDSYSGNTIYF
>.|TRBV5-1|.|TRBJ2-2
TGCGCCAGCAGCCTACCCCCGGACGGGGAGCTGTTTTTT
CASSLPPDGELFF
>.|TRBV6-5|.|TRBJ2-5
TGTGCCAGCAGTTACTCGACTGCGGAGTTACAAGAGACCCAGTACTTC
CASSYSTAELQETQYF
>.|TRBV4-1|.|TRBJ2-7
TGCGCCAGCAGCCCCCGGGACCGCGACTACGAGCAGTACTTC
CASSPRDRDYEQYF
>.|TRBV28|.|TRBJ2-2
TGTGCCAGCAGTTTAGGCGCCGGGGAGCTGTTTTTT
CASSLGAGELFF
>once|TRBV7-2|.|TRBJ2-5
TGTGCCAGCAGCTTAGTTCCGGGACGCCTCCAAGAGACCCAGTACTTC
CASSLVPGRLQETQYF
>.|TRBV5-1|.|TRBJ2-6
TGCGCCAGCAGCTCTGGGGGGAGGATCTCTGGGGCCAACGTCCTGACTTTC
CASSSGGRISGANVLTF
>.|TRBV30|.|TRBJ1-6
TGTGCCTGGAACGGGGGCAATTCACCCCTCCACTTT
CAWNGGNSPLHF
>.|TRBV6-5|.|TRBJ2-5
TGTGCCAGCAGTTCCCCGACGGGGTCGACCCAGTACTTC
CASSSPTGSTQYF
>.|TRBV28|TRBD1|TRBJ2-5
TGTGCCAGCAGTCCCCCTACAGGGGCGGGAGAGACCCAGTACTTC
CASSPPTGAGETQYF
>.|TRBV18|.|TRBJ2-7
TGTGCCAGCTCCTTCTCGTCGGGCGGATACGAGCAGTACTTC
CASSFSSGGYEQYF
>.|TRBV5-5|TRBD1|TRBJ1-1
TGTGCCAGCAGCATCACAGGGGGGGACACTGAAGCTTTCTTT
CASSITGGDTEAFF
>.|TRBV12-5|.|TRBJ2-1
TGTGCTAGTGGTTTGGACCAGTACAATGAGCAGTTCTTC
CASGLDQYNEQFF
>.|TRBV29-1|TRBD2|TRBJ2-3
TGCAGCGTTGCGCGGCGGGAGGGCACAGATACGCAGTATTTT
CSVARREGTDTQYF
>once|TRBV9|TRBD2|TRBJ2-1
TGTGCCAGCAGTCAAACTAGCGGGGTATACAATGAGCAGTTCTTC
CASSQTSGVYNEQFF
>.|TRBV9|.|TRBJ1-3
TGTGCCAGCAGCGTAGAGGGGGTGTCTGGAAACACCATATATTTT
CASSVEGVSGNTIYF
>.|TRBV23-1|TRBD2|TRBJ2-5
TGCGCCAGCGGACCGGGACTAGACTTCAAGGAGTGGGAGACCCAGTACTTC
CASGPGLDFKEWETQYF
>.|TRBV6-5|TRBD2|TRBJ2-2
TGTGCCAGCTCATCGCCTAGCGGATCTGACCGGGAGCTGTTTTTT
CASSSPSGSDRELFF
>.|TRBV28|.|TRBJ2-3
TGTGCCAGCAGTTTAGTCTTTCTGGGGGATACGCAGTATTTT
CASSLVFLGDTQYF
>.|TRBV5-6|.|TRBJ2-5
TGTGCCAGCAGCATCACCCCAGTGGAGACCCAGTACTTC
CASSITPVETQYF
>.|TRBV28|.|TRBJ1-3
TGTGCCAGCAGCGAAGACAGATTTTCTGGAAACACCATATATTTT
CASSEDRFSGNTIYF
>once|TRBV19|.|TRBJ2-1
TGTGCCAGTAGTATAGTGTGGGACCGTCCGTTCTTC
CASSIVWDRPFF
>.|TRBV25-1|.|TRBJ2-1
TGTGCCAGCAGTTCGGCCGTCGGGGACAATGAGCAGTTCTTC
CASSSAVGDNEQFF
>.|TRBV6-1|TRBD2|TRBJ2-6
TGTGCCAGCAGTAAAGCGGGAGGGCGTTTTGGGGCCAACGTCCTGACTTTC
CASSKAGGRFGANVLTF
>.|TRBV6-5|TRBD1|TRBJ1-2
TGTGCCAGCAGAAAGGACAGGGGACTCTATGGCTACACCTTC
CASRKDRGLYGYTF
>.|TRBV4-2|TRBD1|TRBJ2-5
TGTGCCAGCAGCCAAGACGCCGGGACAGGGTGGGAGACCCAGTACTTC
CASSQDAGTGWETQYF
>.|TRBV29-1|.|TRBJ1-2
TGCAGCGTTGAACCGGGGCCTCTAGGCTATGGCTACACCTTC
CSVEPGPLGYGYTF
>once|TRBV7-7|.|TRBJ2-1
TGTGCCAGCAGCTCCCGTGGCAGCAGGCAGTTCTTC
CASSSRGSRQFF
>.|TRBV5-1|TRBD2|TRBJ2-3
TGCGCCAGCAGCTTACGGGAGGGCAGGGATACGCAGTATTTT
CASSLREGRDTQYF
>once|TRBV5-4|TRBD2|TRBJ2-6
TGTGCCAGCAGCTTGCCCGGGACTACGGCTGGGGCCAACGTCCTGACTTTC
CASSLPGTTAGANVLTF
>.|TRBV6-1|.|TRBJ2-5
TGTGCCAGCAGTGAAGCGGTAGTAAATCGCCAAGAGACCCAGTACTTC
CASSEAVVNRQETQYF
>.|TRBV5-1|.|TRBJ2-2
TGCGCCAGCAGCTTGGATCCGGACACCGGGGAGCTGTTTTTT
CASSLDPDTGELFF
>.|TRBV6-6|TRBD1|TRBJ2-7
TGTGCCAGCAGCCACGCACCGGGACAGGGGTACTACGAGCAGTACTTC
CASSHAPGQGYYEQYF
>.|TRBV5-1|.|TRBJ2-3
TGCGCCAGCAGCTTGTCGGTGAAGATGGATACGCAGTATTTT
CASSLSVKMDTQYF
>.|TRBV27|.|TRBJ2-7
TGTGCCAGCAGTTTATTGCAGGGCCCGGGGGAGCAGTACTTC
CASSLLQGPGEQYF
>once|TRBV5-4|TRBD1|TRBJ1-1
TGTGCCAGCAGCCCACCGACAGGGGGCGTTGGGAACACTGAAGCTTTCTTT
CASSPPTGGVGNTEAFF
>once|TRBV28|.|TRBJ2-3
TGTGCCAGCAGCCATCCATCCACAGATACGCAGTATTTT
CASSHPSTDTQYF
>.|TRBV5-1|.|TRBJ2-5
TGCGCCAGCAGCTTCTCGATACAAGAGACCCAGTACTTC
CASSFSIQETQYF
>.|TRBV4-2|.|TRBJ2-2
TGTGCCAGCAGCCAAGTTGGTGCGGCCCAGAACACCGGGGAGCTGTTTTTT
CASSQVGAAQNTGELFF
>.|TRBV6-5|TRBD1|TRBJ1-1
TGTGCCAGCAGGGGACAGGGGGCGAAGACTGAAGCTTTCTTT
CASRGQGAKTEAFF
>.|TRBV6-6|TRBD2|TRBJ2-7
TGTGCCAGCACCACTTTTCGCGGGAGCACATACGAGCAGTACTTC
CASTTFRGSTYEQYF
>.|TRBV7-8|TRBD2|TRBJ2-2
TGTGCCAGCGGCATTGTAGGACTAGCGGACACCGGGGAGCTGTTTTTT
CASGIVGLADTGELFF
>.|TRBV11-1|.|TRBJ2-5
TGTGCCAGCAGCCCCAGAGGTCAAGAGACCCAGTACTTC
CASSPRGQETQYF
>.|TRBV28|.|TRBJ1-2
TGTGCCAGCAGTTCCCCGGGGGGTGGCTACACCTTC
CASSSPGGGYTF